The present T cell receptor beta chain was sequenced within a study of T cells after yellow fever vaccination. Study outcomes and limitations: FACS-sorted repertoires could contain abundant clonotypes contaminating from the bulk population.

Remarks on this clonotype: The target antigen is unknown.

A universal primer site and UMIs were added as TCR cDNA was made by 5'RACE template switching. TCRdb used MiXCR to reprocess the 5' RACE reads, holding one entry per CDR3 protein. This sample carries some 250,000 distinct CDR3 sequences, 3.6% of them seen once, and the ten largest clones take 19%. Germline V gene data show CDR1 as DFQATT and CDR2 as SNEGSKA (reference sequence). V was trimmed by 6 bases and J by 8 bases, leaving 4 bases between them. This CDR3 contains 8 residues. The genes are TRBV20-1 and TRBJ1-2; D unclear. The source was PBMCs, collected 15 days after the yellow fever booster vaccination. The origin of this receptor is a man younger than 30 who received the YFV17D yellow fever vaccine. CDR3 nucleotides: TGCAGTGCCCCCGGCTACACCTTC. The encoded protein is CSAPGYTF.